This T cell receptor beta chain was sequenced for a study of shared clonotypes between healthy human individuals. Study summary: Three plates each covered CD4 naive and memory; CD8 naive two, CD8 memory one.

Trimming took off 4 bases at V and 2 bases at J, with 19 bases between the two ends. Germline-derived CDR1 and CDR2 are GTSNPN and SVGIG (reference sequence). The CDR3 extends over 16 amino acids. Study results and caveats: Larger estimated richness was generally seen in naive subsets than in memory subsets.

The protocol was immunoSEQ multiplex PCR, while the TCRdb copy is restricted to in-frame clones and leaves out a portion. The sample holds over a million clones, roughly 96% seen once. A remark on this clone: The target antigen is unknown.

The V and J genes are TRBV30 and TRBJ2-3; D is undetermined. The material sequenced was naive CD4+ T cells sorted from blood. Subset: CD45RA+ positively selected. The sequence derives from a man aged 30-40 years in good health. The CDR3: CAWTQTAAPNTDTQYF. The CDR3 DNA reads TGTGCCTGGACTCAAACGGCGGCTCCTAACACAGATACGCAGTATTTT.